The TCR beta chain under discussion was sequenced for a study of blood T cell repertoires in COVID-19. The CDR3 totals 13 residues. The V end was cut by 4 bases, the J end by 7 bases, with 11 bases between. Germline V gives CDR1 MGHRA, CDR2 YSYEKL. Data came from immunoSEQ multiplex PCR; TCRdb stores just in-frame clones and leaves some out. The sample holds 150,000 or so clones; about nine tenths are singletons and the top ten take under 4.5%. The clonotype originates from a woman in her forties who had been exposed to COVID-19. Material: PBMCs or T cells enriched from blood (not recorded which). The chain combines TRBV4-1 with TRBJ1-5; no clear D gene. CDR3 coding DNA: TGCGCCAGCAGCCCAGTGATGGTACAGCCCCAGCATTTT. Its protein is CASSPVMVQPQHF.